These 13 T cell receptor beta chains share one sample of origin, sequenced in a study of CD8 T cells in Susac syndrome. RNA totalling roughly 0.45 to 1 ug underwent reverse transcription with random hexamers. One entry per CDR3 protein, called by TCRdb with MiXCR from the immunoSEQ multiplex PCR reads. The sample holds about 170,000 distinct CDR3 sequences; approximately 94% are singletons and the top ten take around 0.12%. Source material: CD4+ T cells from PBMCs. These receptors all stem from a human donor with Susac syndrome.

V gene TRBV7-9 combines with J gene TRBJ1-1; D is possibly TRBD1 (5 bases). There are 14 residues in the CDR3. Germline CDR1 SEHNR, CDR2 FQNEAQ (reference sequence). V was trimmed by 5 bases and J by 4 bases, leaving 14 bases between them. The CDR3 bases are TGTGCCAGCAGCGCCCAGCCGGGGGGCACTGAAGCTTTCTTT. Protein product: CASSAQPGGTEAFF. Full variable domain (remainder filled in from reference TRBV7-9 and TRBJ1-1): DTGVSQNPRHKITKRGQNVTFRCDPISEHNRLYWYRQTLGQGPEFLTYFQNEAQLEKSRLLSDRFSAERPKGSFSTLEIQRTEQGDSAMYLCASSAQPGGTEAFFGQGTRLTVV.

This chain connects TRBV6-1 to TRBJ2-2, with D possibly TRBD1 on 6 matching bases. The CDR3 extends over 16 amino acids. V dropped 6 bases and J dropped 4 bases, with 18 bases sitting between them. The germline CDR1 and CDR2 sequences are MNHNS and SASEGT. This CDR3 reads CASRRTWTETTGELFF. CDR3 in DNA: TGTGCCAGCAGACGTACCTGGACAGAGACCACCGGGGAGCTGTTTTTT.

The chain joins TRBV29-1 to TRBJ1-2, with no clear D. Germline V CDR1 and CDR2: SQVTM, ANQGSEA. Trimming removed 4 bases at V and 4 bases at J, with 13 bases between. This CDR3 spans 13 amino acids. CDR3 residues: CSVVGRAPYGYTF. DNA of the CDR3: TGCAGCGTTGTCGGAAGGGCCCCCTATGGCTACACCTTC.

In its sample, this clonotype was seen once. The rearrangement links TRBV9 to TRBJ2-3, with 10 bases aligning to TRBD1. The CDR3 has 16 residues. Germline assignment: CDR1 SGDLS and CDR2 YYNGEE. With 3 bases clipped from V and 3 bases from J, the junction kept 7 bases outside the gene matches. The CDR3 is CASSARTGGPTDTQYF. Written as DNA, the CDR3 is TGTGCCAGCAGCGCGAGGACAGGGGGGCCTACAGATACGCAGTATTTT.

J is TRBJ2-5 and V is TRBV28; 12 bases are a match to TRBD2. This CDR3 is built from 14 residues. The germline gives CDR1 MDHEN, CDR2 SYDVKM. V lost 7 bases, J lost 2 bases, and 2 bases stayed unmatched. The CDR3 protein is CASKLAGGQETQYF. The CDR3 DNA reads TGTGCCAGCAAACTAGCGGGAGGTCAAGAGACCCAGTACTTC.

This sequence joins TRBV6-2 or TRBV6-3 and TRBJ2-3; D assignment may be TRBD1 or TRBD2 (5 bases each). This CDR3 spans 16 amino acids. V was cut by 5 bases and J by 5 bases, with 20 bases left in between. The V gene's germline CDR1 is MNHEY and CDR2 SVGEGT. CDR3: CASSPRGRRIGDTQYF. CDR3 in DNA: TGTGCCAGCAGTCCCCGGGGCCGGAGAATAGGAGATACGCAGTATTTT.

V usage is TRBV20-1 and J usage is TRBJ2-7; TRBD1 agrees at 7 bases. V dropped 7 bases and J dropped 1; count of bases not matched to a gene: 10. Germline loops: CDR1 DFQATT, CDR2 SNEGSKA (reference sequence). CDR3 length: 14 residues. The DNA of the CDR3 is TGCAGTGTCCTGATCCGGGACAGATCCTACGAGCAGTACTTC. Protein: CSVLIRDRSYEQYF.

V is TRBV4-1 and J is TRBJ1-5; D gene ambiguous. V gave up 4 bases and J gave up 0 bases, with 7 bases separating them. Germline CDR1 is MGHRA and CDR2 is YSYEKL. The CDR3 consists of 14 residues. CDR3 sequence reads: CASSPVDSNQPQHF. The CDR3 coding sequence is TGCGCCAGCAGCCCCGTCGATAGCAATCAGCCCCAGCATTTT.

This clonotype was seen a single time. The rearrangement joins TRBV30 to TRBJ2-1; D unresolved. V lost 3 bases and J lost 7, with 10 bases in between. CDR1 GTSNPN and CDR2 SVGIG come from the germline V gene (reference sequence). The CDR3 contains 12 residues. Here the CDR3 reads CAWRLEGNEQFF. CDR3 DNA: TGTGCCTGGAGGCTAGAAGGGAATGAGCAGTTCTTC.

This clonotype was detected only once. The J gene is TRBJ1-5, the V gene TRBV3-1; TRBD1 aligns across 9 bases. Per the germline V gene, CDR1 is LGHDT and CDR2 is YNNKEL (reference sequence). Unmatched junction bases numbered 8, after V lost 1 base and J lost 7 bases. The CDR3 sequence is 16 residues long. The CDR3 bases are TGTGCCAGCAGCCAAGGCCCAACAGGGGGCGGACAGCCCCAGCATTTT. This sequence encodes CASSQGPTGGGQPQHF. Combining the CDR3 with reference TRBV3-1 and TRBJ1-5 gives the whole variable domain DTAVSQTPKYLVTQMGNDKSIKCEQNLGHDTMYWYKQDSKKFLKIMFSYNNKELIINETVPNRFSPKSPDKAHLNLHINSLELGDSAVYFCASSQGPTGGGQPQHFGDGTRLSIL.

The chain is built from TRBV4-1 and TRBJ2-7; 8 bases map to TRBD2. The CDR3 is 15 residues long. J lost 2 bases, V lost 5 bases, and 8 bases had no gene match. From germline, CDR1 is MGHRA and CDR2 YSYEKL. The CDR3 is CASSSQLAATYEQYF. The CDR3 DNA is TGCGCCAGCAGCTCTCAACTAGCGGCAACCTACGAGCAGTACTTC.

V gene TRBV6-2 or TRBV6-3 combines with J gene TRBJ2-7; D is unclear. Trimming took 5 bases from V and 8 from J, leaving 16 bases between them. The CDR3 sequence is 13 residues long. Germline V gives CDR1 MNHEY, CDR2 SVGEGT. The CDR3 region is CASSNPPTRKQYF. The CDR3 DNA sequence: TGTGCCAGCAGTAATCCACCTACACGGAAGCAGTACTTC.

V is TRBV6-1 and J is TRBJ2-7; 9 bases map to TRBD1. V shed 6 bases and J 2 bases; nucleotides not matched to a gene: 11. The CDR3 runs 16 residues. Germline V gene data show CDR1 as MNHNS and CDR2 as SASEGT. CDR3 loop: CASSPRRDRVPYEQYF. The CDR3 DNA reads TGTGCCAGCAGCCCCCGCCGGGACAGGGTACCCTACGAGCAGTACTTC.